The 27 T cell receptor beta chains given below trace back to one sample, sequenced in a study of CD8+CD57+ T cells in acquired aplastic anemia. An expansion of CD8+CD57+ cells by flow cytometry had been shown in patients chosen for sequencing. Genomic DNA templated the TCR beta VDJ and CDR3 profiling. A single record per CDR3 protein comes from TCRdb applying MiXCR to the reads. The sample records approximately 190,000 distinct CDR3 sequences, 48% being singletons. Sequenced input: sorted CD4+, CD8+, or CD8+CD57+ T cells (not recorded which) from PBMCs. These receptor sequences come from a human donor with aplastic anemia.

This clonotype has just a few counts. DNA of the CDR3: TGTGCCAGCAGCGTAGAGCTGGGGACAGTGGGCTCAGGTGAAGCTTTCTTT. It yields the protein CASSVELGTVGSGEAFF. The chain couples TRBV9 to TRBJ1-1, with TRBD1 matching over 7 bases. Germline CDR1 SGDLS, CDR2 YYNGEE. The CDR3 runs to 17 residues. V lost 0 bases and J lost 7; bases outside the gene matches: 15.

The CDR3 nucleotides are TGTGCCATCAGTGAGTCCCGGGGCGTTTGGGACACTGAAGCTTTCTTT. Its protein is CAISESRGVWDTEAFF. The chain uses TRBV10-3 and TRBJ1-1, with a tentative D call TRBD1 (5 bases). The CDR3 sequence is 16 residues long. Germline V gene sequence: CDR1 ENHRY, CDR2 SYGVKD. The V end was cut by 0 bases, the J end by 3 bases, with 14 bases between.

The chain employs TRBV20-1 and TRBJ2-5; the match to TRBD2 covers 12 bases. V was clipped by 1 base and J by 5 bases; unmatched bases: 8. Germline values: CDR1 DFQATT, CDR2 SNEGSKA (reference sequence). This CDR3 region has 16 residues. As DNA, the CDR3 is TGCAGTGCTAGAGGGACTAGCGGGGATAGCCGGGAGACCCAGTACTTC. Residues: CSARGTSGDSRETQYF.

This clonotype was recorded many times. The genes are TRBV12-3 or TRBV12-4 and TRBJ1-1; D gene unclear. The CDR3 contains 14 residues. Trimming stripped 2 bases from V and 4 bases from J, with 11 bases between. CDR3 DNA: TGTGCCAGCAGTTTACGGAGGGTAGGCACTGAAGCTTTCTTT. Amino acid sequence: CASSLRRVGTEAFF.

This clonotype was seen a handful of times. The CDR3 ends on some other residue instead of the conserved phenylalanine or tryptophan, so this is likely a read error. The chain's CDR3 is CASRRTSGRSNTGELFL. The CDR3 nucleotides read TGTGCCAGCAGACGGACTAGCGGGAGGTCCAACACCGGGGAGCTGTTTCTT. The chain has TRBV11-2 and TRBJ2-2; 14 nucleotides agree with TRBD2. V dropped 6 bases and J dropped 2; count of bases not matched to a gene: 5. The germline gives CDR1 SGHAT, CDR2 FQNNGV. This CDR3 comprises 17 residues.

The V call is TRBV29-1, the J call TRBJ2-7, with 7 bases matching TRBD2. Per germline, CDR1 SQVTM and CDR2 ANQGSEA. This CDR3 comprises 11 residues. V lost 6 bases to trimming and J lost 7 bases; unmatched junction nucleotides: 6. The CDR3 DNA sequence: TGCAGCGTGGGGACTATGGGGGAGCAGTACTTC. This gives the protein CSVGTMGEQYF.

The chain couples TRBV7-9 to TRBJ2-1, with TRBD2 matching 7 bases. CDR3 length: 12 amino acids. With 1 base clipped from V and 10 bases from J, the junction kept 1 base outside the gene matches. Germline CDR1 is SEHNR and CDR2 is FQNEAQ (reference sequence). CDR3: CASSLEAGEQFF. Here the CDR3 DNA reads TGTGCCAGCAGCTTAGAAGCGGGGGAGCAGTTCTTC.

This clonotype was detected once. Germline and junction disagree at one end, which may indicate a read error. The rearrangement links TRBV5-8 to TRBJ2-7, with D unclear. Germline lookup yields CDR1 SGHTS and CDR2 YDEGEE. The CDR3 has 13 residues. The CDR3 sequence is CAGSRRSIREQYF. CDR3 sequence (DNA): TGTGCCGGCAGCCGACGGTCTATCAGAGAGCAGTACTTC.

The chain employs TRBV12-3 or TRBV12-4 and TRBJ1-2, with D hard to call. This CDR3 has 11 residues. The germline V and J ends were trimmed by 3 bases and 8 bases, with 7 bases remaining between them. CDR3 in amino acids: CASSFEGGYTF. The CDR3 region has the DNA TGTGCCAGCAGTTTTGAAGGCGGCTACACCTTC.

This sequence joins TRBV7-9 and TRBJ2-1; D tentatively fits TRBD1 or TRBD2 (5 bases each). CDR3 length: 14 amino acids. With 5 bases removed from V and 6 bases from J, the gap between germline ends came to 14 bases. CDR1 and CDR2 from the germline V gene are SEHNR and FQNEAQ (reference sequence). The CDR3 spells CASSQEGFVNEQFF. In DNA form, the CDR3 reads TGTGCCAGCAGCCAAGAGGGGTTCGTCAATGAGCAGTTCTTC.

Of note for this clonotype: Possible read error: a much larger clone is one base away. The J gene is TRBJ2-7, the V gene TRBV6-1, with a possible D match to TRBD2 (7 bases). Germline values: CDR1 MNHNS, CDR2 SASEGT. CDR3 length: 14 amino acids. The CDR3 nucleotides read TGTACTAGTAGGTCGGGGGGCAGCTCCTACGAGCAGTACTTC. The encoded protein is CTSRSGGSSYEQYF.

This chain joins TRBV9 and TRBJ1-2; TRBD1 is a possible D gene (5 bases). This CDR3 has 15 amino acids. V dropped 3 bases and J dropped 0 bases, with 12 bases sitting between them. Per germline, CDR1 SGDLS and CDR2 YYNGEE. The CDR3 loop reads CASSAGGTPNYGYTF. DNA of the CDR3: TGTGCCAGCAGCGCGGGGGGAACGCCTAACTATGGCTACACCTTC.

Ten or more counts support this clonotype. The rearrangement uses TRBV5-6 and TRBJ1-2, with 9 bases aligning to TRBD1. The CDR3 runs 14 residues. In germline, CDR1 is SGHDT, CDR2 YYEEEE. V dropped 4 bases and J dropped 5; count of bases not matched to a gene: 6. CDR3 in DNA: TGTGCCAGCAGCCCCGGACAGGGGTCGTATGGCTACACCTTC. It yields the protein CASSPGQGSYGYTF.

This rearrangement joins TRBV19 to TRBJ2-7; 7 nucleotides line up with TRBD1. The V gene's germline CDR1 is LNHDA and CDR2 SQIVND (reference sequence). V was pared by 4 bases and J by 5 bases, with 5 bases of the junction left unmatched. The CDR3 totals 13 residues. The CDR3 bases are TGTGCCAGTAGTAGACAGGGTAATCACGAGCAGTACTTC. It yields the protein CASSRQGNHEQYF.

About this clonotype: An end of the junction differs from the germline gene, which may be a read error. The chain employs TRBV15 and TRBJ2-5; 9 nucleotides agree with TRBD1. The V gene's germline CDR1 is LNHNV and CDR2 YYDKDF (reference sequence). This CDR3 region has 16 residues. CDR3 bases: TGTGCCACCAGCAGGGGAAGACAGGGGGTTAGGGAGACCCAGCACTTC. Translating it yields CATSRGRQGVRETQHF. Using reference TRBV15 and TRBJ2-5 for the parts outside the CDR3, the full variable domain is DAMVIQNPRYQVTQFGKPVTLSCSQTLNHNVMYWYQQKSSQAPKLLFHYYDKDFNNEADTPDNFQSRRPNTSFCFLDIRSPGLGDTAMYLCATSRGRQGVRETQHFGPGTRLLVL.

This clonotype was counted at least ten times. The chain links TRBV7-3 to TRBJ2-4; no reliable D call. Germline CDR1 is SGHTA and CDR2 is FQGTGA. This CDR3 comprises 16 residues. V lost 5 bases and J 2 bases, leaving 16 bases between the germline ends. The CDR3 sequence: CASSLQLSPTKNIQYF. The CDR3 region has the DNA TGTGCCAGCAGCCTACAACTATCCCCCACCAAAAACATTCAGTACTTC.

This clonotype was found many times. The chain carries TRBV7-2 and TRBJ1-3, with unresolved D. V lost 5 bases, J lost 0 bases, and 5 bases lay in between. Germline values: CDR1 SGHTA, CDR2 FQGNSA. The CDR3 contains 13 residues. The CDR3 DNA reads as TGTGCCAGCAGCCCAGCCTCTGGAAACACCATATATTTT. Protein sequence: CASSPASGNTIYF.

V usage is TRBV7-6 and J usage is TRBJ2-3, with D hard to call. Between the trimmed V and J ends, which lost 3 bases and 10 bases, there was a span of 11 bases. Germline V gene sequence: CDR1 SGHVS, CDR2 FNYEAQ. There are 12 residues in the CDR3. The CDR3 loop is CASSFKESAQYF. Here the CDR3 DNA reads TGTGCCAGCAGCTTTAAGGAGTCCGCGCAGTATTTT.

This clonotype was observed a few times. This chain links TRBV19 with TRBJ1-6; D is unclear. V lost 3 bases and J 10 bases, leaving 13 bases between the germline ends. This CDR3 has 14 amino acids. Per germline, CDR1 LNHDA and CDR2 SQIVND (reference sequence). CDR3: CASSIKGMGSPLHF. DNA for the CDR3: TGTGCCAGTAGTATTAAAGGAATGGGCTCACCCCTCCACTTT.

This clonotype was detected many times. The DNA of the CDR3 is TGTGCCAGCAGACCCTCTGGGGCCAACGTCCTGACTTTC. As protein: CASRPSGANVLTF. This chain connects TRBV7-3 to TRBJ2-6, with D unresolved. V shed 6 bases and J shed 0 bases, with 3 bases lying between them. Germline V gives CDR1 SGHTA, CDR2 FQGTGA. The CDR3 runs to 13 residues.

The rearrangement links TRBV7-9 to TRBJ2-7, with TRBD2 identical over 8 bases. The trim removed 4 bases at V and 3 bases at J, leaving 2 bases unmatched. The CDR3 is 13 residues long. CDR1 SEHNR and CDR2 FQNEAQ come from the germline V gene (reference sequence). The CDR3 sequence: CASSSTSVYEQYF. In DNA form, the CDR3 reads TGTGCCAGCAGCTCGACTAGCGTCTACGAGCAGTACTTC.

This clonotype was observed a handful of times. The chain uses TRBV7-2 and TRBJ2-7, with a possible D match to TRBD2 (5 bases). Germline V gene lookup returns CDR1 SGHTA and CDR2 FQGNSA. Trimming took off 7 bases at V and 3 bases at J, with 7 bases between the two ends. The CDR3 loop spans 11 amino acids. The DNA of the CDR3 is TGTGCCAGCACCGAGGGCTACGAGCAGTACTTC. It encodes CASTEGYEQYF.

This clonotype turned up a few times. Here the CDR3 reads CATSDSKHTQYF. In DNA, the CDR3 is TGTGCCACCAGTGATTCAAAACATACGCAGTATTTT. The chain carries TRBV24-1 and TRBJ2-3; D is uncertain. Per germline, CDR1 KGHDR and CDR2 SFDVKD. Trimming stripped 2 bases from V and 7 bases from J, with 6 bases between. The length of the CDR3 is 12 residues.

This clonotype was seen a handful of times. One end of the junction is discordant with germline, which a read error may explain. This rearrangement joins TRBV5-1 to TRBJ2-7; 7 positions match TRBD2. CDR3 size: 15 residues. Germline V lookup: CDR1 SGHRS, CDR2 YFSETQ. CDR3 loop: CATSESGVTYYEQYF. The CDR3 DNA reads TGTGCCACCAGTGAGAGCGGGGTCACCTACTACGAGCAGTACTTC. Full variable domain (remainder filled in from reference TRBV5-1 and TRBJ2-7): KAGVTQTPRYLIKTRGQQVTLSCSPISGHRSVSWYQQTPGQGLQFLFEYFSETQRNKGNFPGRFSGRQFSNSRSEMNVSTLELGDSALYLCATSESGVTYYEQYFGPGTRLTVT.

This clonotype was counted many times. The gene calls are TRBV5-1 and TRBJ1-5; D is ambiguous. V dropped 2 bases and J dropped 4 bases, with 7 bases sitting between them. Germline CDR1 SGHRS, CDR2 YFSETQ. The CDR3 has 13 amino acids. The DNA for the CDR3 is TGCGCCAGCAGCTTCGACGGAAATCAGCCCCAGCATTTT. This encodes CASSFDGNQPQHF.

This clonotype turned up a few times. V and J are TRBV10-2 and TRBJ2-3; D not certain. There are 13 residues in the CDR3. Germline V gene data show CDR1 as WSHSY and CDR2 as SAAADI. Trimming removed 3 bases from V and 0 bases from J, with 4 bases in between. The CDR3 sequence is CASSDRSTDTQYF. CDR3 nucleotide sequence: TGCGCCAGCAGTGACAGGAGCACAGATACGCAGTATTTT.

This sequence joins TRBV6-5 and TRBJ1-1; D is undetermined. V lost 0 bases and J 4 bases, leaving 9 bases between the germline ends. The CDR3 extends over 14 amino acids. Germline lookup yields CDR1 MNHEY and CDR2 SVGAGI. The chain's CDR3 is CASSYSTVGTEAFF. The CDR3 region has the DNA TGTGCCAGCAGTTACTCCACCGTGGGCACTGAAGCTTTCTTT.